This T cell receptor (beta chain) was identified in a study of blood T cells in healthy people across ages. Study-wide findings and caveats: Strong correlation was found linking TCR beta diversity to naive T cell percentage.

Germline V CDR1 and CDR2: SEHNR, FQNEAQ (reference sequence). J lost 0 bases, V lost 5 bases, and 7 bases had no gene match. The CDR3 extends over 17 amino acids. Concerning this clonotype: Antigen specificity is unknown.

A second PCR of about 7 to 12 cycles used a sample-barcoded 5' primer and a J-beta primer mix. MiXCR was run by TCRdb on the 5' RACE reads, yielding one entry per CDR3 protein. The table shows roughly 1.6 million distinct CDR3 sequences, with approximately 32% occurring only once. The origin of this receptor is a woman aged 25-40 years in good health. The sequencing sample was made of blood. The chain combines TRBV7-9 with TRBJ2-7, with 13 positions matching TRBD2. CDR3 bases: TGTGCCAGCAGCAAGAGACTAGCGGGAGGCTCCTCCTACGAGCAGTACTTC. Protein product: CASSKRLAGGSSYEQYF.